These 11 T cell receptor beta chains share one sample of origin, sequenced in a study of regulatory T cells in long-lasting Graves disease. Building of the TCR beta libraries involved iRepertoire HTBI primers and Arm-PCR of CDR3 regions. TCRdb analysed the multiplex PCR reads with MiXCR anew, one entry per CDR3 protein. The repertoire holds fewer than 650,000 distinct CDR3 sequences, with around 15% as singletons. Time point indicated: newly diagnosed GD, antithyroid drugs for less than 3 months. Preparation of the TCR library used RNA extracted from PBMCs. The sample was also reused in another study, on T cells in Graves' hyperthyroidism and ophthalmopathy.

Sample: peripheral blood mononuclear cells (PBMCs), taken at new diagnosis, from a patient treated with antithyroid drugs. The receptor source for this set is a woman under 40 with Graves disease.

V gene TRBV9 combines with J gene TRBJ1-2; the D is unclear. Trimming pared 0 bases from V and 8 bases from J, leaving 8 bases between. CDR1 and CDR2 (germline): SGDLS, YYNGEE. This CDR3 spans 12 amino acids. The CDR3 DNA follows: TGTGCCAGCAGCGTAGCTGGCGCGGGCTACACCTTC. This codes for CASSVAGAGYTF.

This clonotype was seen at least ten times. This chain uses TRBV6-1 with TRBJ2-7, with no clear D. Trimming cost V 6 bases and J 2 bases, with 14 bases left between them. The CDR3 is 14 amino acids. The germline V gene has CDR1 MNHNS and CDR2 SASEGT. CDR3 sequence: CASSLVGSAYEQYF. The CDR3 nucleotides are TGTGCCAGCAGCCTGGTCGGCAGTGCCTACGAGCAGTACTTC.

There are many counts of this clonotype. V usage is TRBV28 and J usage is TRBJ1-1; D is uncertain. CDR3 length equals 14 residues. Looked up from germline, CDR1 is MDHEN and CDR2 is SYDVKM. V was shortened by 8 bases and J by 5 bases, with 18 bases between the two germline ends. DNA of the CDR3: TGTGCCAGCGTTATTGTTAATGGGGTAACTGAAGCTTTCTTT. Its translation is CASVIVNGVTEAFF.

At least ten counts were recorded for this clonotype. The chain is built from TRBV12-3 or TRBV12-4 and TRBJ1-5; 10 bases are shared with TRBD1. CDR3 length equals 13 residues. V lost 2 bases, J lost 9 bases, and 1 base stayed unmatched. In nucleotides, the CDR3 is TGTGCCAGCAGTTTACGGGACAGGGGGCCCCAGCATTTT. It yields the protein CASSLRDRGPQHF.

This clonotype was seen at least ten times. The chain joins TRBV12-3 or TRBV12-4 to TRBJ2-1; 9 bases line up with TRBD2. The ends lost 3 bases at V and 9 bases at J; junction bases unmatched: 9. This CDR3 has 15 amino acids. CDR3 bases: TGTGCCAGCAGTTTTGAGGCGGGAGGGCAGGGTGAGCAGTTCTTC. It encodes CASSFEAGGQGEQFF.

The V and J genes are TRBV11-1 and TRBJ2-1; D could derive from TRBD1 or TRBD2 (6 bases each). The V gene lost 5 bases and the J gene lost 16 bases, with 21 bases spanning the gap. CDR1 is SGHAT and CDR2 is FQDESV in the germline V gene (reference sequence). The CDR3 loop spans 13 amino acids. CDR3 coding DNA: TGTGCCAGCAGCCCAAGAGGAGGGGGGATCTTATTCTTC. Translated, it gives CASSPRGGGILFF.

This clonotype occurred many times. The rearrangement uses TRBV28 and TRBJ1-4; D remains unclear. The CDR3 covers 11 residues. The V and J ends lost 8 bases and 9 bases respectively, with 10 bases between them. CDR1 and CDR2 from the germline V gene are MDHEN and SYDVKM. The CDR3 is CASGLQKKLFF. The DNA of the CDR3 is TGTGCCAGCGGACTACAAAAAAAACTGTTTTTT.

This clonotype was seen a few times. The rearrangement links TRBV18 to TRBJ1-1; 11 bases align to TRBD1. CDR3 length equals 14 residues. Per the germline V gene, CDR1 is KGHSH and CDR2 is LQKENI. With 5 bases clipped from V and 4 bases from J, the junction kept 3 bases outside the gene matches. CDR3 protein: CASSGQGAATEAFF. CDR3 bases: TGTGCCAGCTCAGGACAGGGGGCGGCCACTGAAGCTTTCTTT.

This clonotype was counted between two and nine times. The chain combines TRBV6-2 or TRBV6-3 with TRBJ1-2, with 7 bases lining up with TRBD1. This CDR3 region has 17 residues. V lost 5 bases to trimming and J lost 0 bases; unmatched junction nucleotides: 12. In germline, CDR1 is MNHEY, CDR2 SVGEGT. The CDR3 loop reads CASSEWDRTIANYGYTF. In nucleotides, the CDR3 is TGTGCCAGCAGTGAATGGGACAGAACTATAGCTAACTATGGCTACACCTTC.

A few counts support this clonotype. The chain links TRBV7-3 to TRBJ2-3; TRBD1 aligns across 7 bases. J lost 0 bases, V lost 1 base, and 1 base had no gene match. This CDR3 has 15 residues. Germline CDR1 and CDR2: SGHTA and FQGTGA. CDR3 DNA sequence: TGTGCCAGCAGCTTAAACAGGGGTAGCACAGATACGCAGTATTTT. Encoded protein: CASSLNRGSTDTQYF.

There are many counts of this clonotype. The chain recombines TRBV6-2 or TRBV6-3 with TRBJ1-2; D uncertain. Germline V gene sequence: CDR1 MNHEY, CDR2 SVGEGT. V lost 7 bases and J lost 8, with 20 bases in between. This CDR3 has 14 amino acids. CDR3 in amino acids: CASTAVSVGNGYTF. The CDR3 DNA is TGTGCCAGCACCGCAGTTTCAGTGGGAAACGGCTACACCTTC.